This T cell receptor (beta chain) was identified in a study of response to subunit inactivated influenza vaccine. TCRdb re-derived calls from the RT-PCR reads in MiXCR, one entry per CDR3 protein. The sample yields more than 550,000 distinct CDR3 sequences, roughly 12% seen once. The CDR3 runs to 13 residues. Germline V CDR1 and CDR2: LGHNA, YNFKEQ. Trimming shortened V by 4 bases and J by 3 bases, and 10 bases separated the two germline ends. Ten or more counts support this clonotype. These data are also associated with another study on T cells expressing NK-cell markers. This second study says: In generating TCR beta cDNA, 5'RACE template switching with UMIs was used. In over 5 donors, dominant CD3+CD56+NKG2C+ clonotypes ranked among the top 10 CD8+ clonotypes. A few of the donors also had these clonotypes leading their CD3+CD56-NKG2C+ fraction.

This TCR was sampled from a man aged 45-65 years who received an inactivated influenza vaccine. The V call is TRBV4-2, the J call TRBJ2-7, with D possibly matching TRBD1 (5 bases). Sample: PBMCs from blood, taken on the day of vaccination. DNA of the CDR3: TGTGCCAGCAGCCCGGACACACACTACGAGCAGTACTTC. Its protein is CASSPDTHYEQYF.